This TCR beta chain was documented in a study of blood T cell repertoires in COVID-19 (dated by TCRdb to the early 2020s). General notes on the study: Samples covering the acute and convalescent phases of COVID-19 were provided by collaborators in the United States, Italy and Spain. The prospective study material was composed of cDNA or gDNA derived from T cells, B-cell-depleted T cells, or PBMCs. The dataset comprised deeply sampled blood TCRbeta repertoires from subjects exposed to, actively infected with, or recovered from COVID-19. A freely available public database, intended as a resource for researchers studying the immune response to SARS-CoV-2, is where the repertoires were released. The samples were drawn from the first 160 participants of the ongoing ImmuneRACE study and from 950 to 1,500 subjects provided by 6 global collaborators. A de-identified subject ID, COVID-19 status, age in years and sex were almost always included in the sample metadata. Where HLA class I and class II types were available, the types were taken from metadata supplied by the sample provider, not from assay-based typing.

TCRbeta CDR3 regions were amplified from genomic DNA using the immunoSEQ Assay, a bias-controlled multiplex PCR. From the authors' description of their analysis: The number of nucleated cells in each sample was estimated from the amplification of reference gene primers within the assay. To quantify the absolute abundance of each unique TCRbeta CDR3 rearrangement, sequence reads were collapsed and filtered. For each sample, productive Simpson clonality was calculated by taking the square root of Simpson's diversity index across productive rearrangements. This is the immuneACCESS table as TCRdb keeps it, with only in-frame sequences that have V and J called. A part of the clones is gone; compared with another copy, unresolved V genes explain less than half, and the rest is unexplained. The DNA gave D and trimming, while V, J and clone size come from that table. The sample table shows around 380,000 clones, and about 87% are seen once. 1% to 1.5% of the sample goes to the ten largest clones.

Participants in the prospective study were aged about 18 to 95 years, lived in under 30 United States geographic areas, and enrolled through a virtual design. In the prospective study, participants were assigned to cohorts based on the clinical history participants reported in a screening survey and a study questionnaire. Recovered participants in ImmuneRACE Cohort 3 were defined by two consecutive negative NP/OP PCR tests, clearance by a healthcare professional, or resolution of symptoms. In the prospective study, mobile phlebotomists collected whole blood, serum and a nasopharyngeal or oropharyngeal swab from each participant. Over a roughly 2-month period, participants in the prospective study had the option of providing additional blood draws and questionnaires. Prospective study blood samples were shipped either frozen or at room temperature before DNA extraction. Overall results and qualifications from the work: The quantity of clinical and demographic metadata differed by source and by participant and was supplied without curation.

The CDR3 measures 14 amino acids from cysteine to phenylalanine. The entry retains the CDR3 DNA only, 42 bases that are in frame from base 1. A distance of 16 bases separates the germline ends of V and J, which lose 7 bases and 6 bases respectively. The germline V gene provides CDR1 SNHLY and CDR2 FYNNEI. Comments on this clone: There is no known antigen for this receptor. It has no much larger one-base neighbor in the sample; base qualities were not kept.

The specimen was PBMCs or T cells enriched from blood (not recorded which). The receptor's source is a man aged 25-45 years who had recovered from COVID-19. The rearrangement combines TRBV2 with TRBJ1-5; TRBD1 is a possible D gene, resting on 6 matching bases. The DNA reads TGTGCCAGCACTTTGGCAGGGGCGGGTCAGCCCCAGCATTTT. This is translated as CASTLAGAGQPQHF.